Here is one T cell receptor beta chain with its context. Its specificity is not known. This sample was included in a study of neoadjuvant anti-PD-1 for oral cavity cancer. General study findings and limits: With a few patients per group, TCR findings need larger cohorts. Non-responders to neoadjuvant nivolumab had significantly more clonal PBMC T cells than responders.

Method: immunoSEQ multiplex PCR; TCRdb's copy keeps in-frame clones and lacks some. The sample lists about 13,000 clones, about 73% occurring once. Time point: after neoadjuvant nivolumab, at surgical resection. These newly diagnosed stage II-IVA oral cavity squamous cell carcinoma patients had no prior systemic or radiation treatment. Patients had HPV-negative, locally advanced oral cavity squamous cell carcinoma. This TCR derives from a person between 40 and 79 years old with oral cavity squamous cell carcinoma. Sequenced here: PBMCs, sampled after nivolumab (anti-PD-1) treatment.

In DNA form, the CDR3 reads TGTGCCAGCAGCTTGGGCGGGAGAATATACAATGAGCAGTTCTTC. Amino acids: CASSLGGRIYNEQFF. The rearrangement joins TRBV5-6 to TRBJ2-1, with 7 bases that match TRBD2. The CDR3 consists of 15 residues. V shed 0 bases and J 4 bases; nucleotides not matched to a gene: 4. The germline CDR1 and CDR2 sequences are SGHDT and YYEEEE.